This T cell receptor (beta chain) comes out of a study of blood T cell repertoires in COVID-19. Study-wide background: Collection of acute and convalescent COVID-19 samples took place in the United States, Italy and Spain. T cells, B-cell-depleted T cells, or PBMCs provided the cDNA or gDNA that served as material.

Original processing notes: From reference gene primer amplification, estimates of nucleated cell counts were derived. The data were produced by immunoSEQ multiplex PCR, yet TCRdb's version contains in-frame clones alone and is incomplete. That table supplies the V and J calls and clone size; D and trimming were determined from the DNA. The sample yields around 200,000 clones, around four fifths seen once. The germline gives CDR1 SNHLY, CDR2 FYNNEI. The V gene lost 1 base and the J gene lost 9 bases, with 12 bases spanning the gap. The CDR3 runs 13 residues. The sequence was obtained from a man younger than 45 with active or convalescent COVID-19. Sequencing was done on a sample of peripheral blood. This chain joins TRBV2 and TRBJ2-5; perhaps TRBD2 as D (5 bases). CDR3 sequence reads: CASSEGERGAQYF. CDR3 nucleotide sequence: TGTGCCAGCAGTGAAGGGGAACGGGGTGCCCAGTACTTC. Full variable domain (missing parts from reference TRBV2 and TRBJ2-5): EPEVTQTPSHQVTQMGQEVILRCVPISNHLYFYWYRQILGQKVEFLVSFYNNEISEKSEIFDDQFSVERPDGSNFTLKIRSTKLEDSAMYFCASSEGERGAQYFGPGTRLLVL.